The clone carrying this T cell receptor beta chain has ten or more counts. This specimen comes from a study of human T cells and chemical hapten exposure. The V gene's germline CDR1 is SGHTA and CDR2 FQGNSA. Between the trimmed V and J ends, which lost 1 base and 3 bases, there was a span of 7 bases. This CDR3 comprises 14 residues. Total RNA was isolated from whole blood that had not been fractionated. In the authors' methods: Samples had a median of 95,638 TCRs, ranging roughly 20,000 to 750,000. TCRdb passed the 5' RACE reads through MiXCR, listing each CDR3 protein once. Clone size and V and J calls follow TCRdb, not the original study. Of 65,000 to 95,000 distinct CDR3 sequences listed, roughly 8.4% were seen once; the top ten hold under 2.5%.

The V gene is TRBV7-2, the J gene TRBJ1-5; TRBD1 might be the D (5 bases). The clonotype comes from a male donor in good health. Here the CDR3 reads CASSLEGDNQPQHF. Written as DNA, the CDR3 is TGTGCCAGCAGCTTAGAAGGGGACAATCAGCCCCAGCATTTT.